Listed here is a single T cell receptor (beta chain). Antigen: not known. The data were taken from a study of OX40 agonist ivuxolimab in advanced cancers. As for the study in general: Ivuxolimab doses were 0.01, 0.1, 0.3, 1.5, 3 or 10 mg/kg every 2 weeks.

Study results and limitations: The antigen specificity of the peripheral T cells (those that were expanded) was not determined.

CDR3 size: 17 residues. Trimming left V 6 bases short and J 2 bases short, with 23 bases between. Looked up from germline, CDR1 is LGHNA and CDR2 is YNFKEQ. TCRdb keeps only in-frame clones here, not all; method: immunoSEQ multiplex PCR. The data contain about 40,000 clones, about 87% of them seen just once; the ten biggest clones take up 20% to 25%. This TCR derives from an adult with an advanced solid tumor such as melanoma, head and neck, liver or kidney cancer. This specimen consisted of CD4+ or CD8+ T cells sorted from blood, obtained in a trial of the OX40 agonist ivuxolimab. The chain employs TRBV4-2 and TRBJ2-7; the D gene could be TRBD1 or TRBD2 (5 bases each). This chain's CDR3 is CASSFSLAGTATYEQYF. The CDR3 coding sequence is TGTGCCAGCAGTTTCTCCTTAGCCGGGACCGCTACCTACGAGCAGTACTTC.